The next 27 T cell receptor beta chains were all read from a single sample in a study of blood T cell repertoires in COVID-19. Profiled with immunoSEQ multiplex PCR; TCRdb holds only in-frame clones, not every one. In the table there are about 170,000 clones, 85% to 90% of which are singletons. Sample: peripheral blood. Source of these receptors: a man in his fifties who had recovered from COVID-19.

The chain uses TRBV27 and TRBJ2-1; 7 nucleotides line up with TRBD2. V was pared by 7 bases and J by 3 bases, with 3 bases of the junction left unmatched. From germline, CDR1 is MNHEY and CDR2 SMNVEV (reference sequence). The CDR3 spans 13 residues. This chain's CDR3 is CASTVAGYNEQFF. CDR3 nucleotides: TGTGCCAGCACCGTAGCGGGCTACAATGAGCAGTTCTTC.

The V gene is TRBV21-1, the J gene TRBJ2-1; TRBD2, as called in the table, went unchecked against the DNA. TRBV21-1 corresponds to a pseudogene. The CDR3 consists of 16 residues. The CDR3 reads CASSKELPSSYNEQFF. CDR3 bases: TGTGCCAGCAGCAAAGAACTTCCGAGCTCCTACAATGAGCAGTTCTTC.

The chain combines TRBV11-3 with TRBJ2-1, with TRBD2 matching over 11 bases. The CDR3 covers 14 residues. With V trimmed by 5 bases and J by 7 bases, 4 bases remained unmatched. CDR1 is SGHNT, CDR2 YENEEA, per germline. The CDR3 DNA follows: TGTGCCAGCAGCCAGGGACTAGCGGTTAATGAGCAGTTCTTC. Translation gives CASSQGLAVNEQFF.

This clone was observed a handful of times. The V gene is TRBV19, the J gene TRBJ1-5, with TRBD1 matching 9 bases. This CDR3 region has 16 residues. Germline CDR1 is LNHDA and CDR2 is SQIVND (reference sequence). The V gene end was trimmed by 6 bases and the J gene end by 0 bases; junction bases not matched to a gene: 6. This CDR3 reads CASRTGQGYSNQPQHF. The CDR3 bases are TGTGCCAGTAGGACTGGACAGGGGTATAGCAATCAGCCCCAGCATTTT.

The chain carries TRBV11-2 and TRBJ2-5; a weak D match, TRBD1 (5 bases). Between the trimmed V and J ends, which lost 7 bases and 0 bases, there was a span of 6 bases. The germline V gene has CDR1 SGHAT and CDR2 FQNNGV. The CDR3 totals 12 residues. The DNA of the CDR3 is TGTGCCAGCACAGGGAACCAAGAGACCCAGTACTTC. This translates into CASTGNQETQYF. The entire variable domain, with the rest obtained from reference TRBV11-2 and TRBJ2-5, is as follows: EAGVAQSPRYKIIEKRQSVAFWCNPISGHATLYWYQQILGQGPKLLIQFQNNGVVDDSQLPKDRFSAERLKGVDSTLKIQPAKLEDSAVYLCASTGNQETQYFGPGTRLLVL.

V usage is TRBV6-2 or TRBV6-3 and J usage is TRBJ1-5; D is perhaps TRBD1 (5 bases). Germline-derived CDR1 and CDR2 are MNHEY and SVGEGT. V lost 6 bases and J lost 2, with 20 bases in between. The CDR3 length is 17 residues. The CDR3 DNA reads TGTGCCAGCAGCCCCCTAACCGGGACGGGAGGCAATCAGCCCCAGCATTTT. Residues: CASSPLTGTGGNQPQHF.

The chain has TRBV19 and TRBJ2-1; 7 bases align to TRBD1. This CDR3 region has 18 residues. J gave up 0 bases and V 5 bases, and 13 bases lay outside the gene matches. Germline CDR1 and CDR2: LNHDA and SQIVND (reference sequence). CDR3 region: CASSYPFNGTDSYNEQFF. CDR3 nucleotides: TGTGCCAGTAGTTACCCCTTTAACGGGACAGACTCCTACAATGAGCAGTTCTTC.

This chain's CDR3 is CASTHMGPGGGYTF. The CDR3 region has the DNA TGTGCCAGCACCCATATGGGTCCGGGTGGGGGCTACACCTTC. V usage is TRBV3-1 (or the pseudogene TRBV3-2) and J usage is TRBJ1-2; D ambiguous. Germline V CDR1 and CDR2: LGHDT, YNNKEL (reference sequence). V was clipped by 7 bases and J by 8 bases, with 20 bases between them. The CDR3 extends over 14 amino acids.

The rearrangement links TRBV29-1 to TRBJ2-7, with 8 bases fitting TRBD2. The length of the CDR3 is 13 residues. V lost 4 bases, J lost 2 bases, and 4 bases stayed unmatched. Germline CDR1 and CDR2: SQVTM and ANQGSEA. CDR3 sequence (DNA): TGCAGCGTTGCGGCTAGCGGGCCCTACGAGCAGTACTTC. Protein: CSVAASGPYEQYF.

This chain uses TRBV6-6 with TRBJ2-7; a weak D match, TRBD1 (5 bases). The germline V gene has CDR1 MNHNY and CDR2 SVGAGI (reference sequence). This CDR3 is 14 amino acids long. Trimming shortened V by 5 bases and J by 0 bases, and 11 bases separated the two germline ends. CDR3 in DNA: TGTGCCAGCAGTCCAAGCAGGGACTCCTACGAGCAGTACTTC. Translated, it gives CASSPSRDSYEQYF.

The rearrangement uses TRBV28 and TRBJ2-5, with 7 bases lining up with TRBD2. Losses at the gene ends were 6 bases for V and 3 bases for J; bases not matched to a gene: 10. CDR1 and CDR2 from the germline V gene are MDHEN and SYDVKM. This CDR3 spans 15 amino acids. The CDR3 region has the DNA TGTGCCAGCAGCGACCCTCGGGGGAGGGAAGAGACCCAGTACTTC. As protein: CASSDPRGREETQYF.

The chain has TRBV5-1 and TRBJ2-5; 7 positions agree with TRBD1. The CDR3 contains 14 residues. Trimming cost V 0 bases and J 5 bases; bases outside gene matches: 4. CDR1 and CDR2 (germline): SGHRS, YFSETQ. This chain's CDR3 is CASSLEGADETQYF. As DNA, the CDR3 is TGCGCCAGCAGCTTGGAGGGGGCGGATGAGACCCAGTACTTC.

This chain links TRBV27 with TRBJ1-2; a weak D match, TRBD1 (5 bases). The CDR3 has 16 amino acids. V was trimmed by 6 bases and J by 8 bases, leaving 25 bases between them. The germline V gene encodes CDR1 MNHEY and CDR2 SMNVEV (reference sequence). The CDR3 DNA reads TGTGCCAGCAGAACACTCTCGGGGGGACCGGACACGGGCTACACCTTC. Its translation: CASRTLSGGPDTGYTF.

The CDR3 coding sequence is TGTGCCACCAGCTCCCGACAGGGGACTTTCCAAGAGACCCAGTACTTC. Encoded protein: CATSSRQGTFQETQYF. V is TRBV15 and J is TRBJ2-5; 8 positions match TRBD1. Unmatched junction bases numbered 9, after V lost 5 bases and J lost 1 base. Germline CDR1 and CDR2: LNHNV and YYDKDF (reference sequence). CDR3 length: 16 residues.

This clone appeared once. The chain uses TRBV11-3 and TRBJ1-1, with D unclear. The CDR3 has 13 amino acids. The germline V gene encodes CDR1 SGHNT and CDR2 YENEEA. Trimming removed 5 bases at V and 5 bases at J, with 12 bases between. In nucleotides, the CDR3 is TGTGCCAGCAGCCGAGCAGGTGGGACTGAAGCTTTCTTT. Translation gives CASSRAGGTEAFF.

The rearrangement links TRBV6-2 or TRBV6-3 to TRBJ2-7; 7 positions agree with TRBD1. The CDR3 loop spans 15 amino acids. The germline CDR1 and CDR2 sequences are MNHEY and SVGEGT. J was trimmed by 1 base and V by 5 bases; bases with no gene match: 8. The CDR3 coding sequence is TGTGCCAGCAGTCCAAACCGGGACAGATCCTACGAGCAGTACTTC. Its protein is CASSPNRDRSYEQYF.

This chain connects TRBV5-6 to TRBJ2-7, with TRBD1 as a possible D gene (6 bases). Germline V CDR1 and CDR2: SGHDT, YYEEEE. The CDR3 has 15 amino acids. The germline V and J ends were trimmed by 1 base and 0 bases, with 11 bases remaining between them. The CDR3 DNA is TGTGCCAGCAGCTTGAGGCAGGGGAACTCCTACGAGCAGTACTTC. Its translation is CASSLRQGNSYEQYF.

The chain couples TRBV9 to TRBJ2-2; 12 bases map to TRBD1. The germline V gene has CDR1 SGDLS and CDR2 YYNGEE. The CDR3 has 16 residues. V lost 4 bases to trimming and J lost 6 bases; unmatched junction nucleotides: 7. CDR3 coding DNA: TGTGCCAGCAGCCCCAGGGACAGGGGGCAGGCCGGGGAGCTGTTTTTT. This codes for CASSPRDRGQAGELFF.

The rearrangement links TRBV30 to TRBJ2-7; TRBD1 might be the D (5 bases). Germline values: CDR1 GTSNPN, CDR2 SVGIG (reference sequence). The ends were cut back, 0 bases at V and 6 bases at J, with 12 bases in the middle. This CDR3 has 13 residues. The CDR3 region has the DNA TGTGCCTGGAGTGTCCTCAGGGCGGCCGAGCAGTACTTC. Translated: CAWSVLRAAEQYF. The full variable domain, rest sourced from reference TRBV30 and TRBJ2-7, is SQTIHQWPATLVQPVGSPLSLECTVEGTSNPNLYWYRQAAGRGLQLLFYSVGIGQISSEVPQNLSASRPQDRQFILSSKKLLLSDSGFYLCAWSVLRAAEQYFGPGTRLTVT.

The genes are TRBV7-8 and TRBJ2-7; 7 positions match TRBD2. With 7 bases clipped from V and 0 bases from J, the junction kept 6 bases outside the gene matches. The germline V gene has CDR1 SGHVS and CDR2 FQNEAQ. The CDR3 contains 14 residues. Here the CDR3 DNA reads TGTGCCAGCACCCCCGGGACTACCTCCTACGAGCAGTACTTC. It encodes CASTPGTTSYEQYF.

The J gene is TRBJ1-2, the V gene TRBV4-3, with TRBD1 as a possible D gene (6 bases). This CDR3 comprises 14 residues. Deletions cut 3 bases from V and 2 bases from J, with 10 bases between. Germline loops: CDR1 LGHNA, CDR2 YSLEER. The CDR3 reads CASSQSDRNYGYTF. CDR3 in DNA: TGCGCCAGCAGCCAGAGCGACAGGAACTATGGCTACACCTTC.

The chain links TRBV28 to TRBJ1-2; 9 nucleotides line up with TRBD1. Germline CDR1 and CDR2: MDHEN and SYDVKM. CDR3 length: 18 residues. After removal of 2 bases from V and 6 bases from J, the junction contained 16 bases not matched to a gene. This CDR3 reads CASSLPAGFTGGSDGYTF. The CDR3 DNA sequence: TGTGCCAGCAGTTTACCCGCCGGTTTTACAGGGGGCTCGGATGGCTACACCTTC.

J is TRBJ2-7 and V is TRBV7-2; 7 nucleotides align to TRBD2. The trim removed 2 bases at V and 7 bases at J, leaving 8 bases unmatched. CDR1 is SGHTA and CDR2 is FQGNSA in the germline V gene. This CDR3 is built from 14 residues. Here the CDR3 DNA reads TGTGCCAGCAGCTTAATGGGGGGGTCGCGGGAGCAGTACTTC. Encoded protein: CASSLMGGSREQYF.

The J gene is TRBJ1-2, the V gene TRBV14; tentatively, D is TRBD1 (6 bases). V was trimmed by 3 bases and J by 4 bases, leaving 15 bases between them. Germline V gives CDR1 SGHDN, CDR2 FVKESK. The CDR3 spans 15 residues. CDR3: CASSQDSLLSYGYTF. In nucleotides, the CDR3 is TGTGCCAGCAGCCAGGACAGTCTACTCAGCTATGGCTACACCTTC.

This chain uses TRBV7-6 with TRBJ2-7, with D perhaps TRBD1 (6 bases). Trimming pared 5 bases from V and 0 bases from J, leaving 11 bases between. The germline V gene encodes CDR1 SGHVS and CDR2 FNYEAQ. The length of the CDR3 is 14 residues. In nucleotides, the CDR3 is TGTGCCAGCAGCCGGGACATCCGCTCCTACGAGCAGTACTTC. It encodes CASSRDIRSYEQYF.

The V and J genes are TRBV5-4 and TRBJ2-5; D uncertain. V shed 9 bases and J shed 1 base, with 13 bases lying between them. Per the germline V gene, CDR1 is SGHNT and CDR2 is YYREEE (reference sequence). The CDR3 loop spans 13 amino acids. The CDR3 loop is CAMNLGPQETQYF. The DNA of the CDR3 is TGTGCCATGAACCTAGGCCCCCAAGAGACCCAGTACTTC. Supplemented by reference TRBV5-4 and TRBJ2-5, the full variable domain reads ETGVTQSPTHLIKTRGQQVTLRCSSQSGHNTVSWYQQALGQGPQFIFQYYREEENGRGNFPPRFSGLQFPNYSSELNVNALELDDSALYLCAMNLGPQETQYFGPGTRLLVL.

The gene calls are TRBV11-2 and TRBJ1-2; 8 nucleotides align to TRBD1. In germline, CDR1 is SGHAT, CDR2 FQNNGV. This CDR3 spans 15 amino acids. J was trimmed by 7 bases and V by 0 bases; bases with no gene match: 7. The CDR3 nucleotides read TGTGCCAGCAGCTTAGAGGGGCAGGGGGCTCGTGGCTACACCTTC. Amino acids: CASSLEGQGARGYTF.